Listed here is a single TCR beta chain. The antigen is undetermined. The data stem from a study of shared clonotypes between healthy human individuals. The test was conducted at deep level. Assay used: immunoSEQ multiplex PCR; TCRdb lists only in-frame clones, some missing. The sample consists of around 1.1 million clones, approximately 80% of them appearing once. This CDR3 comprises 16 residues. Losses at the gene ends were 3 bases for V and 3 bases for J; bases not matched to a gene: 11. Germline loops: CDR1 SGHNT, CDR2 YYREEE (reference sequence). CD4+ cell separation produced CD45RA+ naive and CD45RA-negative memory subsets. Broader study findings: What limited the represented genetic and exposure-history diversity was the small number of donors. Generation of non-shared clonotypes was less probable than generation of clonotypes shared by all four donors.

The receptor was derived from a man between 18 and 29 years old in good health. Some clones in this sample may be carry-over from other donors' samples. Sequencing input: memory CD4+ T cells from PBMCs. The subset was: CD45RA-negative fraction. The chain carries TRBV5-4 and TRBJ1-1; 7 bases agree with TRBD1. CDR3 protein: CASSSWKLQGDTEAFF. The CDR3 coding sequence is TGTGCCAGCAGCTCCTGGAAACTCCAGGGGGACACTGAAGCTTTCTTT. The full variable domain, completed using reference TRBV5-4 and TRBJ1-1, is ETGVTQSPTHLIKTRGQQVTLRCSSQSGHNTVSWYQQALGQGPQFIFQYYREEENGRGNFPPRFSGLQFPNYSSELNVNALELDDSALYLCASSSWKLQGDTEAFFGQGTRLTVV.